This entry features one T cell receptor beta chain sequence. Per the authors' pipeline: Between-group CDR3 differences, defined by clinicopathological status, yielded a distant-metastasis classifier for papillary thyroid cancer. With MiXCR, TCRdb reprocessed the PCR reads. In this record, the V and J calls reflect TCRdb's handling and not the investigators' own analysis. Among 9,500 or so clones, about 30% were seen once, and the ten largest hold around 5%. Trimming left V 5 bases short and J 0 bases short, with 11 bases between. CDR1 is SGHTA, CDR2 FQGTGA, per germline. The CDR3 totals 14 residues. Each patient went into thyroid surgery without having received any treatment. The data were taken from a study of metastatic and nonmetastatic thyroid tumors.

The sequenced sample consisted of tumor tissue. The chain joins TRBV7-3 to TRBJ2-7; D is uncertain. This TCR was recovered from a female donor with papillary thyroid cancer or a benign thyroid nodule (not recorded which). Some clones in this sample may be carry-over from other donors' samples. The CDR3 DNA reads as TGTGCCAGCAGCCGTGACGGTACCTCCTACGAGCAGTACTTC. Translation gives CASSRDGTSYEQYF.